This entry concerns a single TCR beta chain. This entry comes from a study of blood T cell repertoires in COVID-19. Background on the study: Spain, Italy and the United States supplied samples that represented acute and convalescent COVID-19. PBMCs, B-cell-depleted T cells, or T cells provided the cDNA or gDNA that made up the material.

The CDR3 extends over 15 amino acids. V lost 6 bases and J 0 bases, leaving 14 bases between the germline ends. Germline loops: CDR1 MDHEN, CDR2 SYDVKM. In the original workflow: Estimation of nucleated cell counts was performed using reference gene primer amplification. Measured with immunoSEQ multiplex PCR; TCRdb has only the in-frame clones, and not every one. Clone size and V and J calls were adopted from that table, with D and trimming inferred from the DNA. The repertoire has over 200,000 clones, around 87% of them found once; the top ten carry approximately 6.2%. This rearrangement joins TRBV28 to TRBJ1-1; the D is unclear. Sequenced sample: peripheral blood. The TCR originated in a man aged 55 to 70 who had recovered from COVID-19. The CDR3 protein is CASRKAGGVNTEAFF. CDR3 nucleotides: TGTGCCAGCAGGAAGGCAGGAGGTGTGAACACTGAAGCTTTCTTT.